Listed below are T cell receptor beta chains from one sample, sequenced in a study of CD8+CD57+ T cells in acquired aplastic anemia. TCRdb reanalysed the reads using MiXCR and keeps one entry per CDR3 protein. The data contain about 180,000 distinct CDR3 sequences, about 50% of them seen just once; the ten biggest clones take up 10% to 15%. Sequencing input: sorted CD4+, CD8+, or CD8+CD57+ T cells (not recorded which) from PBMCs. Source of these receptors: a human donor with aplastic anemia. The CDR3 runs from the conserved cysteine through the conserved F or W. The D gene is left open where the match is weak. Rows may omit the clone size; those that give it use once, few, many or a size class.

V gene	J gene	clone size	D gene	CDR3 DNA	CDR3 protein
TRBV19	TRBJ2-7	-	-	TGTGCCAGCAGCTTGGGGGGCGGAGTCTACGAGCAGTACTTC	CASSLGGGVYEQYF
TRBV20-1	TRBJ2-1	many	TRBD1	TGCAGTGCCCTCGGGCAGGGGGCCGGAAATGAGCAGTTCTTC	CSALGQGAGNEQFF
TRBV15	TRBJ1-4	-	-	TGTGCCACCAGCCATTCAGGGTGGAGTAATGAAAAACTGTTTTTT	CATSHSGWSNEKLFF
TRBV7-9	TRBJ2-7	few	TRBD2	TGTGCCAGCAGCTTAATTAGCGGGTACGAGCAGTACTTC	CASSLISGYEQYF
TRBV15	TRBJ2-5	-	-	TGTGCCACCAGCAGAGATGCGGAGGGAGAGACCCAGTACTTC	CATSRDAEGETQYF
TRBV6-1	TRBJ2-7	-	-	TGTGCCAGCAGATTCGCTTACGAGCAGTACTTC	CASRFAYEQYF
TRBV25-1	TRBJ1-2	-	TRBD1	TGTGCCAAACAGGGGAATGGCTACACCTTC	CAKQGNGYTF
TRBV4-2	TRBJ1-3	-	-	TGTGCCAGCAGCCAAGATCACAGTCCGGGAAACACCATATATTTT	CASSQDHSPGNTIYF
TRBV10-3	TRBJ2-7	-	TRBD1	TGTGCCATCAGTACACAGGGGGCAGCATACGAGCAGTACTTC	CAISTQGAAYEQYF
TRBV20-1	TRBJ2-1	many	TRBD2	TGCAGTGCTAGGCCTAGCGGGGGGTATGAGCAGTTCTTC	CSARPSGGYEQFF
TRBV7-8	TRBJ2-7	few	-	TGTGCCAGCAGCTTAGCAAGGCTGGAGCAGTACTTC	CASSLARLEQYF
TRBV18	TRBJ1-6	many	-	TGTGCCAGCTCACCCGGGACGGGGAATTCACCCCTCCACTTT	CASSPGTGNSPLHF
TRBV7-9	TRBJ1-2	many	TRBD1	TGTGCCAGCAGCTACGGGACAGGGGATTCAAACTATGGCTACACCTTC	CASSYGTGDSNYGYTF
TRBV29-1	TRBJ2-2	-	-	TGCAGCGTTGACACCTCGAACACCGGGGAGCTGTTTTTT	CSVDTSNTGELFF
TRBV10-1	TRBJ2-1	-	-	TGCGCTGGCAGTGAGTCGAGGGGGTTGACGAATGAGCAGTTCTTC	CAGSESRGLTNEQFF
TRBV7-8	TRBJ1-2	-	TRBD1	TGTGCCAGCAGCCCAGCCACAGGACAGGCCTATGGCTACACCTTC	CASSPATGQAYGYTF
TRBV29-1	TRBJ1-1	-	-	TGCAGCGTTGTACGGAACACTGAAGCTTTCTTT	CSVVRNTEAFF
TRBV6-1	TRBJ1-5	-	TRBD1	TGTGCCAGCAGTGAAGCTCGACAGGGTCACTTTAGCAATCAGCCCCAGCATTTT	CASSEARQGHFSNQPQHF
TRBV20-1	TRBJ2-6	many	-	TGCAGTGCTAGTGGGGGGACTGGGGCCAACGTCCTGACTTTC	CSASGGTGANVLTF
TRBV6-4	TRBJ1-3	few	-	TGTGCCAGCAGCCTACTGAGCTACTCTGGAAACACCATATATTTT	CASSLLSYSGNTIYF
TRBV15	TRBJ1-2	few	TRBD1	TGTGCCACCAGCAGAGATCGAGACAGGGTTGGCTATGGCTACACCTTC	CATSRDRDRVGYGYTF
TRBV5-1	TRBJ2-2	many	-	TGCGCCAGCAGCTTGGTTACTACAGGGCTGGACACCGGGGAGCTGTTTTTT	CASSLVTTGLDTGELFF
TRBV4-1	TRBJ1-3	many	-	TGCGCCAGCAGCCAGCCGTTACGAGGAAACACCATATATTTT	CASSQPLRGNTIYF
TRBV7-9	TRBJ2-1	once	-	TGTGCCAGCAGCTTGTCGAAGTATGAGCAGTTCTTC	CASSLSKYEQFF
TRBV7-3	TRBJ2-1	many	-	TGTGCCAGCAGCTTACCTGGGGGCGGAGAGCAGTTCTTC	CASSLPGGGEQFF
TRBV19	TRBJ1-6	once	-	TGTGCCAGTAGTCCGAGTCTGGGGTCACCCCTCCACTTT	CASSPSLGSPLHF
TRBV2	TRBJ1-5	many	TRBD1	TGTGCCAGCAGTTTACAGGGGCCTAGCAATCAGCCCCAGCATTTT	CASSLQGPSNQPQHF
TRBV20-1	TRBJ2-3	-	TRBD2	TGCAGTGCTAGGCCCCCTAGCGGACCTCTGCATTTT	CSARPPSGPLHF
TRBV5-5	TRBJ2-5	few	-	TGTGCCAGCAGCTTGCCAGGGACCATCCAAGAGACCCAGTACTTC	CASSLPGTIQETQYF
TRBV12-3/TRBV12-4	TRBJ2-2	-	TRBD2	TGTGCCAGCAGCCCTAGACCTACTAGCGGGACGAACACCGGGGAGCTGTTTTTT	CASSPRPTSGTNTGELFF
TRBV4-2	TRBJ2-1	-	-	TGTGCCAGCAGCGTAGTTCATGAAGGGGGCAATGAGCAGTTCTTC	CASSVVHEGGNEQFF
TRBV15	TRBJ2-5	-	TRBD2	TGTGCCACCAGCAGGGGGGGGGGTTCGAACACTGAAGAGACCCAGTACTTC	CATSRGGGSNTEETQYF
TRBV12-3/TRBV12-4	TRBJ2-5	-	TRBD2	TGTGCCAGCAGTGTAGCGGGGGGTGGGATGGCCCAGTACTTC	CASSVAGGGMAQYF
TRBV29-1	TRBJ1-4	many	-	TGCAGCGTTGGAGGGAATGAAAAACTGTTTTTT	CSVGGNEKLFF
TRBV20-1	TRBJ2-4	many	TRBD2	TGCAGTGCTAGAGACAGCGGGGGAAACATTCAGTACTTC	CSARDSGGNIQYF
TRBV5-6	TRBJ1-4	few	TRBD1	TGTGCCAGCGGCCCTGACAGGGGGCTCCGACATCGGGGCGAAAAACTGTTTTTT	CASGPDRGLRHRGEKLFF
TRBV19	TRBJ2-3	many	TRBD1	TGTGCCAGTAGTATACGAACAGGGGACACAGATACGCAGTATTTT	CASSIRTGDTDTQYF
TRBV10-3	TRBJ1-2	medium-sized	-	TGTGCCATCAGTGAGCTGGGCAGTGTTTCTGGCTACACCTTC	CAISELGSVSGYTF
TRBV7-3	TRBJ2-7	once	-	TGTGCCAGCAGCCCAGGTCAAAGGCGCGAGCAGTACTTC	CASSPGQRREQYF
TRBV2	TRBJ2-3	-	-	TGTGCCATCAGTGATATCTCAGATACGCAGTATTTT	CAISDISDTQYF
TRBV24-1	TRBJ2-1	-	-	TGTGCCACCAGTGACCGGGACTGGTACAACAATGAGCAGTTCTTC	CATSDRDWYNNEQFF
TRBV20-1	TRBJ1-5	many	-	TGCAGTGCTAGAGGAGGTTTCAAGCATGGAGGGTTACAGCCCCAGCATTTT	CSARGGFKHGGLQPQHF
TRBV6-5	TRBJ1-2	many	-	TGTGCCAGCAGTTACCGGACTGGTTACACCTTC	CASSYRTGYTF
TRBV29-1	TRBJ2-3	many	-	TGCAGCGTTGGGAATCTCAGGGGCCGGGAAGATACGCAGTATTTT	CSVGNLRGREDTQYF
TRBV2	TRBJ2-7	-	TRBD2	TGTGCCAGCGCTGGACTAGGCCCCGAGCAGTACTTC	CASAGLGPEQYF
TRBV5-6	TRBJ1-2	-	-	TGTGCCAGCAGCTTGTCGAACGGGGGCGGCTACACCTTC	CASSLSNGGGYTF
TRBV20-1	TRBJ2-1	many	TRBD2	TGCAGTGCTTATTCCGGGACTACCAATGAGCAGTTCTTC	CSAYSGTTNEQFF
TRBV11-2	TRBJ2-3	-	-	TGTGCCAGCAGCTTCGGGGGCGCGGGGACAGATACGCAGTATTTT	CASSFGGAGTDTQYF
TRBV20-1	TRBJ1-6	-	TRBD1	TGCAGTGCCAGCATCAGACAGGGGGCGGCTTCACCCCTCCACTTT	CSASIRQGAASPLHF
TRBV15	TRBJ2-3	-	TRBD1	TGTGCCACCAGCAGGTACACCACCGGGACAGGGGACGCAGATACGCAGTATTTT	CATSRYTTGTGDADTQYF
TRBV7-8	TRBJ2-7	-	-	TGTGCCAGCAGCTCCTCAGGGATTCAGGACTACGAGCAGTACTTC	CASSSSGIQDYEQYF
TRBV19	TRBJ1-2	many	TRBD1	TGTGCCAGTACCGCCGCCAGGGGGCACTATGGCTACACCTTC	CASTAARGHYGYTF
TRBV20-1	TRBJ2-1	-	TRBD1	TGCAGTGCTAGAGTCCGGACAGGGTTGAATGAGCAGTTCTTC	CSARVRTGLNEQFF
TRBV6-1	TRBJ2-2	many	-	TGTGCCAGCAGTAAGGGTGAGAACACCGGGGAGCTGTTTTTT	CASSKGENTGELFF
TRBV2	TRBJ2-3	-	TRBD1	TGTGCCAGCAGGGGACAGGGGGATACGCAGTATTTT	CASRGQGDTQYF
TRBV2	TRBJ1-1	few	-	TGTGCCAGCAGTGAAGAGATAAATTACAGCACTGAAGCTTTCTTT	CASSEEINYSTEAFF
TRBV6-4	TRBJ2-1	few	TRBD2	TGTGCCAGCAGTGACTCGGGGCGGGGGGCCCGGGAGCAGTTCTTC	CASSDSGRGAREQFF
TRBV3-1	TRBJ1-2	few	-	TGTGCCAGCAGCCTTCAGGGCACCGGCTATGGCTACACCTTC	CASSLQGTGYGYTF
TRBV5-1	TRBJ1-1	-	-	TGCGCCAGCAGCTTGGAGGCGCCGAACACTGAAGCTTTCTTT	CASSLEAPNTEAFF
TRBV6-5	TRBJ1-2	-	-	TGTGCCAGCAGTTACTCGAGGTCGGCCATCGGAGGTGGCTACACCTTC	CASSYSRSAIGGGYTF